Below, 18 T cell receptor beta chains from the same sample are listed, as sequenced in a study of blood T cell repertoires in COVID-19. The method was immunoSEQ multiplex PCR; TCRdb's version includes in-frame clones alone and lacks a portion of them. This sample carries about 160,000 clones, roughly four fifths of them seen once, and the ten largest clones take approximately 11%. Material: peripheral blood. These receptor sequences come from a human donor in a cohort sampled during active COVID-19.

The chain has TRBV7-8 and TRBJ2-2; D not resolved. Germline-derived CDR1 and CDR2 are SGHVS and FQNEAQ. The CDR3 extends over 15 amino acids. Trimming took off 2 bases at V and 1 base at J, with 8 bases between the two ends. CDR3 loop: CASSLLPENTGELFF. Written as DNA, the CDR3 is TGTGCCAGCAGCTTACTTCCAGAGAACACCGGGGAGCTGTTTTTT.

The chain uses TRBV18 and TRBJ2-7; the match to TRBD2 covers 8 bases. CDR3 size: 13 residues. Germline CDR1 and CDR2: KGHSH and LQKENI. Trimming took 6 bases from V and 0 from J; bases not matched to a gene: 1. In DNA, the CDR3 is TGTGCCAGCTCGCGGGAGGCCTCCTACGAGCAGTACTTC. Translated: CASSREASYEQYF.

V usage is TRBV7-9 and J usage is TRBJ2-3; D remains ambiguous. The germline V and J ends were trimmed by 3 bases and 4 bases, with 5 bases remaining between them. The CDR3 consists of 12 residues. The germline CDR1 and CDR2 sequences are SEHNR and FQNEAQ (reference sequence). CDR3 residues: CASSFGPDTQYF. In DNA, the CDR3 is TGTGCCAGCAGCTTTGGGCCAGATACGCAGTATTTT.

This chain uses TRBV9 with TRBJ1-2, with D unclear. This CDR3 region has 17 residues. Germline CDR1 SGDLS, CDR2 YYNGEE. V gave up 3 bases and J gave up 3 bases, with 21 bases separating them. The CDR3 nucleotides are TGTGCCAGCAGCGCTGGATTAGGAGGGATTTCGGACTATGGCTACACCTTC. This translates into CASSAGLGGISDYGYTF.

The chain has TRBV14 and TRBJ2-3; possible D gene TRBD1, 6 bases. Deletions cut 4 bases from V and 5 bases from J, with 16 bases between. The germline V gene has CDR1 SGHDN and CDR2 FVKESK. This CDR3 region has 15 residues. CDR3 residues: CASSRQTGSRDTQYF. CDR3 coding DNA: TGTGCCAGCAGCCGACAAACAGGGAGTCGAGATACGCAGTATTTT. Variable domain in full (rest from reference TRBV14 and TRBJ2-3): EAGVTQFPSHSVIEKGQTVTLRCDPISGHDNLYWYRRVMGKEIKFLLHFVKESKQDESGMPNNRFLAERTGGTYSTLKVQPAELEDSGVYFCASSRQTGSRDTQYFGPGTRLTVL.

The V gene is TRBV7-9, the J gene TRBJ1-1; D gene unclear. CDR1 SEHNR and CDR2 FQNEAQ come from the germline V gene (reference sequence). Trimming took off 2 bases at V and 2 bases at J, with 6 bases between the two ends. This CDR3 is built from 13 residues. The CDR3 DNA follows: TGTGCCAGCAGCTTATCCGTAAACACTGAAGCTTTCTTT. Translated, it gives CASSLSVNTEAFF.

The rearrangement joins TRBV2 to TRBJ1-2, with D possibly TRBD1 on 5 matching bases. Trimming removed 5 bases from V and 8 bases from J, with 18 bases in between. CDR1 and CDR2 from the germline V gene are SNHLY and FYNNEI. The CDR3 length is 14 residues. CDR3 DNA: TGTGCCAGCAGTCAATCAGGGAAAGGAGACGGCTACACCTTC. Residues: CASSQSGKGDGYTF.

The rearrangement joins TRBV19 to TRBJ1-6, with TRBD1 identical over 7 bases. The CDR3 consists of 15 residues. V shed 1 base, J shed 5 bases, and the junction held 2 bases outside the gene matches. Germline lookup yields CDR1 LNHDA and CDR2 SQIVND (reference sequence). DNA for the CDR3: TGTGCCAGTAGTATAGCGGGACAGAATAATTCACCCCTCCACTTT. This sequence encodes CASSIAGQNNSPLHF.

This chain uses TRBV9 with TRBJ2-1, with 8 positions matching TRBD2. The V gene end was trimmed by 2 bases and the J gene end by 5 bases; junction bases not matched to a gene: 6. CDR1 is SGDLS and CDR2 is YYNGEE in the germline V gene. The CDR3 extends over 15 amino acids. Written as DNA, the CDR3 is TGTGCCAGCAGCGTTCCCGGGGGGGGCGACAATGAGCAGTTCTTC. Translated, it gives CASSVPGGGDNEQFF.

DNA for the CDR3: TGTGCCAGCAGCACACGAGCGGGAGTGAAAATCGATGAGCAGTTCTTC. Residues: CASSTRAGVKIDEQFF. The chain uses TRBV11-1 and TRBJ2-1; 8 positions match TRBD2. The ends lost 5 bases at V and 8 bases at J; junction bases unmatched: 14. The germline V gene has CDR1 SGHAT and CDR2 FQDESV (reference sequence). The CDR3 contains 16 residues.

This chain connects TRBV3-1 (or the pseudogene TRBV3-2) to TRBJ2-3; D is unclear. Trimming removed 0 bases from V and 3 bases from J, with 16 bases in between. Germline V gives CDR1 LGHDT, CDR2 YNNKEL (reference sequence). CDR3 length: 17 amino acids. CDR3 sequence reads: CASSQEELLEATDTQYF. CDR3 coding DNA: TGTGCCAGCAGCCAAGAGGAGCTCCTGGAAGCGACAGATACGCAGTATTTT.

The rearrangement joins TRBV5-1 to TRBJ1-3; D is perhaps TRBD1 (5 bases). Germline V lookup: CDR1 SGHRS, CDR2 YFSETQ. V lost 2 bases and J 6 bases, leaving 12 bases between the germline ends. This CDR3 is built from 14 residues. In nucleotides, the CDR3 is TGCGCCAGCAGCTTAGGAGGGGCTGAAAACACCATATATTTT. It encodes CASSLGGAENTIYF.

The chain carries TRBV9 and TRBJ2-7, with D uncertain. Looked up from germline, CDR1 is SGDLS and CDR2 is YYNGEE. Trimming left V 0 bases short and J 7 bases short, with 11 bases between. This CDR3 is 13 amino acids long. CDR3 sequence: CASSVDGLREQYF. Here the CDR3 DNA reads TGTGCCAGCAGCGTAGACGGGTTACGGGAGCAGTACTTC.

This clone was picked up a small number of times. The chain links TRBV15 to TRBJ1-2, with TRBD1 matching 8 bases. The germline V gene has CDR1 LNHNV and CDR2 YYDKDF (reference sequence). This CDR3 comprises 18 residues. The V gene end was trimmed by 0 bases and the J gene end by 6 bases; junction bases not matched to a gene: 15. The CDR3 loop reads CATSRDLRQGLASDGYTF. The CDR3 nucleotides are TGTGCCACCAGCAGAGATCTTAGACAGGGGTTAGCTTCGGATGGCTACACCTTC.

The chain joins TRBV19 to TRBJ1-1, with 7 bases that match TRBD1. The CDR3 has 13 residues. Germline CDR1 reads LNHDA; CDR2 reads SQIVND (reference sequence). V gave up 6 bases and J gave up 4 bases; unmatched junction bases: 5. This CDR3 reads CASSSTGITEAFF. The CDR3, as DNA: TGTGCCAGTAGCTCGACAGGGATCACTGAAGCTTTCTTT.

The CDR3 spells CASSLGTDTDTQYF. DNA for the CDR3: TGTGCCAGCAGCTTAGGAACAGACACAGATACGCAGTATTTT. The chain uses TRBV7-6 and TRBJ2-3; D not certain. The CDR3 loop spans 14 amino acids. The V end lost 1 base, the J end lost 2 bases, and 7 bases lay between the germline ends. Germline loops: CDR1 SGHVS, CDR2 FNYEAQ.

The chain joins TRBV19 to TRBJ2-7; tentative D call: TRBD2 (5 bases). The CDR3 totals 13 residues. Per the germline V gene, CDR1 is LNHDA and CDR2 is SQIVND (reference sequence). V was pared by 5 bases and J by 3 bases, with 11 bases between. The CDR3 spells CASSVERGYEQYF. CDR3 nucleotides: TGTGCCAGTAGTGTTGAACGGGGCTACGAGCAGTACTTC.

The chain joins TRBV5-1 to TRBJ1-2, with D possibly TRBD1 on 5 matching bases. Germline V gene sequence: CDR1 SGHRS, CDR2 YFSETQ. CDR3 length: 15 amino acids. V dropped 4 bases and J dropped 4 bases, with 17 bases sitting between them. The CDR3 coding sequence is TGCGCCAGCAGCACCCAGGGTTCGACGAGCTATGGCTACACCTTC. It codes for CASSTQGSTSYGYTF.